Listed here are 8 T cell receptor beta chains from one sample, sequenced in a study of shared T cell receptors in the human thymus. TCRdb's copy holds only in-frame clones and misses some; the assay was immunoSEQ multiplex PCR. The data show 650,000 to 950,000 clones, 80% to 90% seen once. This sample also appeared in a second study, on human thymus T cells.

The specimen sequenced was thymocytes. These receptors were collected from a girl in the first two years of life with a congenital heart defect.

This chain links TRBV6-1 with TRBJ2-4; D might be TRBD1 (5 bases). With 4 bases removed from V and 0 bases from J, the gap between germline ends came to 13 bases. Germline V lookup: CDR1 MNHNS, CDR2 SASEGT. This CDR3 comprises 16 residues. CDR3 sequence reads: CASSGPQGLAKNIQYF. The CDR3 DNA sequence: TGTGCCAGCAGTGGACCCCAGGGCCTAGCCAAAAACATTCAGTACTTC.

The chain is built from TRBV30 and TRBJ2-7, with TRBD1 matching over 9 bases. Losses at the gene ends were 1 base for V and 2 bases for J; bases not matched to a gene: 9. The germline gives CDR1 GTSNPN, CDR2 SVGIG (reference sequence). The CDR3 extends over 16 amino acids. The CDR3: CAWSARRTGAPYEQYF. The CDR3 region has the DNA TGTGCCTGGAGTGCCCGTCGGACAGGGGCCCCCTACGAGCAGTACTTC.

V usage is TRBV13 and J usage is TRBJ1-3; a possible D gene is TRBD1 (5 bases). The CDR3 runs 16 residues. The V end was cut by 2 bases, the J end by 4 bases, with 15 bases between. Germline loops: CDR1 PRHDT, CDR2 FYEKMQ (reference sequence). CDR3 residues: CASSLWGESRGNTIYF. The CDR3 coding sequence is TGTGCCAGCAGCTTATGGGGGGAGTCAAGAGGAAACACCATATATTTT.

The V gene is TRBV4-3, the J gene TRBJ1-2; 8 nucleotides align to TRBD1. The CDR3 loop spans 15 amino acids. Germline V lookup: CDR1 LGHNA, CDR2 YSLEER. With V trimmed by 5 bases and J by 3 bases, 8 bases remained unmatched. CDR3 residues: CASSADRGWDYGYTF. DNA for the CDR3: TGCGCCAGCAGCGCCGACAGGGGATGGGACTATGGCTACACCTTC.

The chain joins TRBV6-1 to TRBJ1-1; weak D call: TRBD1 (5 bases). V was cut by 7 bases and J by 4 bases, with 16 bases left in between. The CDR3 has 14 residues. Germline V lookup: CDR1 MNHNS, CDR2 SASEGT. The CDR3 sequence: CASTRGGWSTEAFF. Here the CDR3 DNA reads TGTGCCAGCACCCGGGGGGGGTGGAGCACTGAAGCTTTCTTT.

The CDR3 DNA follows: TGTGCCAGCAGCCCCCAGTGGCAGGATAATTCACCCCTCCACTTT. It codes for CASSPQWQDNSPLHF. The rearrangement links TRBV28 to TRBJ1-6; D not certain. This CDR3 spans 15 amino acids. CDR1 and CDR2 from the germline V gene are MDHEN and SYDVKM. Trimming cost V 6 bases and J 5 bases, with 14 bases left between them.

For this clone: This same CDR3 is encoded by further DNA sequences in the sample. The V call is TRBV10-3, the J call TRBJ2-7, with no clear D. Germline V CDR1 and CDR2: ENHRY, SYGVKD. V was trimmed by 3 bases and J by 5 bases, leaving 11 bases between them. This CDR3 comprises 13 residues. The chain's CDR3 is CAISDNGLHEQYF. For the CDR3, the DNA is TGTGCCATCAGTGATAATGGCCTTCACGAGCAGTACTTC.

The DNA for the CDR3 is TGCGCCAGCAGTGAGTCGGACACACCGAACACTGAAGCTTTCTTT. It yields the protein CASSESDTPNTEAFF. This sequence joins TRBV10-2 and TRBJ1-1; TRBD1 might be the D (5 bases). Germline V gene lookup returns CDR1 WSHSY and CDR2 SAAADI. The length of the CDR3 is 15 residues. V was shortened by 0 bases and J by 1 base, with 9 bases between the two germline ends.